The sequence of this T cell receptor beta chain was determined in a study of blood T cell repertoires in COVID-19 (dated by TCRdb to about 2020). Study-level background: Collaborator samples came from the United States, Italy and Spain and covered acute and convalescent phases of COVID-19. The material from the prospective study consisted of cDNA or gDNA derived from T cells, B-cell-depleted T cells, or PBMCs. Deeply sampled blood TCRbeta repertoires from subjects exposed to, actively infected with, or recovered from COVID-19 were included in the dataset. A freely available public database, intended as a resource for researchers studying the immune response to SARS-CoV-2, is where the repertoires were released. The samples were drawn from two sources: the first 160 participants of the ongoing ImmuneRACE study, and 1,000 to 1,500 subjects contributed by 6 global collaborators. Sample metadata almost always included a de-identified subject ID, COVID-19 status, age in years and sex. Where available, HLA class I and class II types were obtained from metadata supplied by the sample provider rather than from assay-based typing.

TCRbeta CDR3 regions were amplified from genomic DNA using the immunoSEQ Assay, a bias-controlled multiplex PCR. Per the original workflow: The number of nucleated cells in each sample was estimated from the amplification of reference gene primers within the assay. To quantify the absolute abundance of each unique TCRbeta CDR3 rearrangement, sequence reads were collapsed and filtered. For each sample, productive Simpson clonality was calculated as the square root of Simpson's diversity index over productive rearrangements. TCRdb carries this immuneACCESS record with in-frame sequences only. Its versions omit some clonotypes, under half of them owing to an unresolved V gene in the studies checked, with the rest unexplained. From that table come the V and J calls and clone size; the DNA was used to work out D and trimming. The sample data list a few hundred thousand clones, and around 90% of these were observed just once. The ten most abundant clones make up around 1.2% of the sample.

As concerns this clone: Its antigen remains undetermined. Base qualities are not recorded, but no much larger clone differs from it by a single base.

After removal of 3 bases from V and 7 bases from J, the junction retains 6 bases not matched to a gene. From cysteine to phenylalanine, the CDR3 is 13 amino acids long. CDR3 DNA is the only sequence kept; it has 39 bases, read in frame from the first base. CDR1 SQVTM and CDR2 ANQGSEA were looked up in the germline V gene. What the authors observed across the whole study: Clinical and demographic metadata were provided uncurated, with the amount varying by source and participant.

The collaborating institutions used their own protocols to collect whole blood in K2EDTA tubes. For TCRbeta analysis, collaborators shipped samples in one of three forms: frozen whole blood, isolated PBMCs, or DNA extracted from either of those sample types. The chain joins TRBV29-1 to TRBJ1-2; the central 9 bases match TRBD1. This receptor was taken from a man between 40 and 49 years old with acute or convalescent COVID-19. The sample comprised peripheral blood. The base sequence is TGCAGCGTTGAGGGGGGACAGGGTAGTGGCTACACCTTC. It translates as CSVEGGQGSGYTF.